The sequence of this TCR beta chain was determined in a study of T cells in narcolepsy. Whole-study context: Enrolled donors included narcolepsy type 1 or type 2 patients and healthy controls.

The assay was immunoSEQ multiplex PCR, and TCRdb's table has in-frame clones only and misses some. The profile shows over 30,000 clones, 70% to 85% of them singletons. Comment on this clone: What it recognizes is unknown.

Trimming cost V 2 bases and J 1 base, with 9 bases left between them. The CDR3 loop spans 13 amino acids. CDR1 and CDR2 (germline): GTSNPN, SVGIG (reference sequence). Notes on the study in general: Reportedly, autoreactive clonotypes were serially detected in patients' blood but not controls'. Comparing one patient's CSF and blood CD4+ clonotypes highlighted HCRT- and TRIB2-specific autoreactive clonotypes. In some patient and control memory CD4+ samples, autoreactive clones were absent.

This rearrangement joins TRBV30 to TRBJ2-7; D is tentatively TRBD1 or TRBD2 (5 bases each). The sequenced material came from CD45RA- memory CD4+ T cells from PBMCs. The sequence was collected from a human donor with narcolepsy. DNA of the CDR3: TGTGCCTGGAGTCGTGGGGGATCCTACGAGCAGTACTTC. This codes for CAWSRGGSYEQYF.